One sample yielded the 22 T cell receptor beta chains listed below, sequenced in a study of graft-versus-host responses after intestinal transplantation. The method was immunoSEQ multiplex PCR; TCRdb's version includes in-frame clones alone and lacks a portion of them. Seen here are about 14,000 clones, 25% to 40% observed once, and the top ten hold roughly 1.9%. With approximately 200,000 irradiated, violet-dye-labeled stimulator cells, approximately 200,000 CFSE-labeled responder cells were plated. The material was alloreactive CD8+ T cells from a mixed lymphocyte reaction culture, obtained before intestinal transplant. Subset denoted: CFSE-low proliferating T cells sorted from approximately six-day pre-transplant mixed lymphocyte reaction (GvH or HvG direction). The receptors were sampled from a human patient who received an intestinal transplant.

This clone has a handful of counts. CDR3 sequence (DNA): TGTGCCAGCAGCGCGCACGGGGGGGCCGGCACAGATACGCAGTATTTT. It specifies CASSAHGGAGTDTQYF. V usage is TRBV9 and J usage is TRBJ2-3, with 8 nucleotides matching TRBD2. V was pared by 3 bases and J by 1 base, with 7 bases of the junction left unmatched. Per the germline V gene, CDR1 is SGDLS and CDR2 is YYNGEE. This CDR3 comprises 16 residues.

V is TRBV7-6 and J is TRBJ2-3, with 8 bases lining up with TRBD2. Germline-derived CDR1 and CDR2 are SGHVS and FNYEAQ. After removal of 5 bases from V and 5 bases from J, the junction contained 12 bases not matched to a gene. The CDR3 runs 16 residues. This chain's CDR3 is CASSQILAEAEDTQYF. In nucleotides, the CDR3 is TGTGCCAGCAGCCAAATACTAGCGGAGGCCGAAGATACGCAGTATTTT.

In this sample, this clone turned up once. The V gene is TRBV4-1, the J gene TRBJ1-2; TRBD1 agrees at 7 bases. After removal of 2 bases from V and 2 bases from J, the junction contained 5 bases not matched to a gene. Germline CDR1 MGHRA, CDR2 YSYEKL. The CDR3 consists of 15 residues. The CDR3 region has the DNA TGCGCCAGCAGCCAAATGACAGGGAAAAACTATGGCTACACCTTC. Its protein is CASSQMTGKNYGYTF.

The chain links TRBV7-8 to TRBJ2-1; TRBD1 might be the D (5 bases). V shed 5 bases and J shed 6 bases, with 17 bases lying between them. This CDR3 has 15 amino acids. Germline CDR1 is SGHVS and CDR2 is FQNEAQ. The CDR3 DNA is TGTGCCAGCAGCCCTAACCTAGTGCAGGGCAATGAGCAGTTCTTC. This gives the protein CASSPNLVQGNEQFF. The full variable domain, completed using reference TRBV7-8 and TRBJ2-1, is GAGVSQSPRYKVAKRGQDVALRCDPISGHVSLFWYQQALGQGPEFLTYFQNEAQLDKSGLPSDRFFAERPEGSVSTLKIQRTQQEDSAVYLCASSPNLVQGNEQFFGPGTRLTVL.

J is TRBJ2-7 and V is TRBV4-3, with D tentatively TRBD2 (5 bases). CDR1 and CDR2 (germline): LGHNA, YSLEER. V was pared by 0 bases and J by 1 base, with 7 bases between. The CDR3 has 14 residues. CDR3: CASSQDRGSYEQYF. DNA of the CDR3: TGCGCCAGCAGCCAAGATCGAGGGTCCTACGAGCAGTACTTC.

The rearrangement joins TRBV6-5 to TRBJ1-6; 10 bases match TRBD1. V gave up 5 bases and J gave up 9 bases; unmatched junction bases: 4. Germline V CDR1 and CDR2: MNHEY, SVGAGI. CDR3 size: 14 residues. The CDR3 sequence is CASSLTGGGSPLHF. CDR3 nucleotides: TGTGCCAGCAGTCTGACAGGGGGCGGTTCACCCCTCCACTTT.

V usage is TRBV29-1 and J usage is TRBJ1-1; no clear D. The V gene lost 7 bases and the J gene lost 0 bases, with 9 bases spanning the gap. Germline loops: CDR1 SQVTM, CDR2 ANQGSEA. This CDR3 region has 12 residues. CDR3 sequence (DNA): TGCAGCGCTTCAACACTGAACACTGAAGCTTTCTTT. Encoded protein: CSASTLNTEAFF.

This clone was seen only once. This chain links TRBV7-9 with TRBJ2-7, with TRBD1 as a possible D gene (5 bases). The CDR3 runs to 15 residues. Germline V CDR1 and CDR2: SEHNR, FQNEAQ (reference sequence). V lost 0 bases and J lost 5, with 14 bases in between. The CDR3 sequence is CASSLAGARIDEQYF. The DNA for the CDR3 is TGTGCCAGCAGCTTAGCAGGGGCCCGGATCGACGAGCAGTACTTC.

The rearrangement links TRBV7-9 to TRBJ2-2; 7 bases agree with TRBD1. Germline assignment: CDR1 SEHNR and CDR2 FQNEAQ (reference sequence). The junction had 8 bases not matched to a gene; V was cut back by 4 bases and J by 0 bases. CDR3 length: 17 amino acids. CDR3 sequence reads: CASSSRIGTANTGELFF. CDR3 nucleotide sequence: TGTGCCAGCAGCTCGCGAATTGGGACAGCGAACACCGGGGAGCTGTTTTTT.

The table lists this clone with a few counts. CDR3 protein: CASSYSQTGTGAFF. The CDR3 DNA reads as TGTGCCAGCAGCTACTCACAAACAGGGACAGGAGCTTTCTTT. The chain joins TRBV7-9 to TRBJ1-1, with 8 nucleotides matching TRBD1. The CDR3 spans 14 residues. Germline CDR1 SEHNR, CDR2 FQNEAQ (reference sequence). V gave up 4 bases and J gave up 10 bases; unmatched junction bases: 11.

This clone is medium-sized by share. The V call is TRBV21-1, the J call TRBJ2-1; the table assigns TRBD2, which was not confirmed against the DNA. TRBV21-1 is termed a pseudogene. CDR3 length equals 14 residues. CDR3 sequence (DNA): TGTGCCGTGCCTGAACTGAGCTCCTACAATGAGCAGTTCTTC. It codes for CAVPELSSYNEQFF.

This clone was counted a few times. The chain is built from TRBV6-6 and TRBJ1-6; D remains unclear. CDR1 is MNHNY and CDR2 is SVGAGI in the germline V gene (reference sequence). The CDR3 is 13 residues long. V shed 2 bases and J shed 6 bases, with 5 bases lying between them. DNA for the CDR3: TGTGCCAGCAGTTACGTAGCTAATTCACCCCTCCACTTT. This encodes CASSYVANSPLHF.

The rearrangement uses TRBV10-3 and TRBJ2-3; the D gene is possibly TRBD1 (5 bases). The CDR3 is made up of 15 amino acids. With 3 bases removed from V and 2 bases from J, the gap between germline ends came to 12 bases. The germline V gene has CDR1 ENHRY and CDR2 SYGVKD. The CDR3 sequence: CAISEPGINTDTQYF. CDR3 DNA: TGTGCCATCAGTGAACCAGGGATTAACACAGATACGCAGTATTTT.

This clone was recorded a few times. V gene TRBV7-6 combines with J gene TRBJ2-2, with TRBD1 identical over 8 bases. The CDR3 runs to 18 residues. Germline V lookup: CDR1 SGHVS, CDR2 FNYEAQ. V was pared by 6 bases and J by 4 bases, with 16 bases of the junction left unmatched. The chain's CDR3 is CASSLDLTTGATTGELFF. The CDR3 coding sequence is TGTGCCAGCAGTCTCGACTTAACGACAGGGGCGACCACCGGGGAGCTGTTTTTT. Variable domain in full (rest from reference TRBV7-6 and TRBJ2-2): GAGVSQSPRYKVTKRGQDVALRCDPISGHVSLYWYRQALGQGPEFLTYFNYEAQQDKSGLPNDRFSAERPEGSISTLTIQRTEQRDSAMYRCASSLDLTTGATTGELFFGEGSRLTVL.

This chain connects TRBV29-1 to TRBJ2-1, with 16 bases that match TRBD2. From germline, CDR1 is SQVTM and CDR2 ANQGSEA. The trim removed 3 bases at V and 0 bases at J, leaving 2 bases unmatched. CDR3 size: 17 residues. The CDR3 loop is CSVEGLAGGASYNEQFF. In DNA, the CDR3 is TGCAGCGTTGAGGGACTAGCGGGGGGGGCCTCCTACAATGAGCAGTTCTTC.

This clone appeared a few times. The chain employs TRBV4-1 and TRBJ1-1, with D perhaps TRBD1 (6 bases). The CDR3 is made up of 15 amino acids. The V gene's germline CDR1 is MGHRA and CDR2 YSYEKL. V lost 0 bases and J lost 3, with 11 bases in between. The DNA for the CDR3 is TGCGCCAGCAGCCAAGAGGGGGCAGGGCACACTGAAGCTTTCTTT. This translates into CASSQEGAGHTEAFF.

The chain couples TRBV4-3 to TRBJ1-1; D gene uncertain. CDR1 and CDR2 (germline): LGHNA, YSLEER. The CDR3 totals 14 residues. The V gene lost 0 bases and the J gene lost 6 bases, with 11 bases spanning the gap. The CDR3 reads CASSQDPLRAEAFF. DNA for the CDR3: TGCGCCAGCAGCCAAGACCCGTTGCGGGCTGAAGCTTTCTTT.

This clone was seen more than once but under ten times. This chain connects TRBV5-1 to TRBJ1-2; tentatively, D is TRBD1 (6 bases). The CDR3 length is 17 residues. In germline, CDR1 is SGHRS, CDR2 YFSETQ. Trimming shortened V by 1 base and J by 0 bases, and 16 bases separated the two germline ends. As DNA, the CDR3 is TGCGCCAGCAGCTTGCCCCCCCTGACAGGTTCTAACTATGGCTACACCTTC. Its protein product is CASSLPPLTGSNYGYTF.

In this sample, this clone turned up a few times. J is TRBJ2-7 and V is TRBV29-1, with D possibly TRBD2 on 5 matching bases. V was clipped by 4 bases and J by 4 bases, with 8 bases between them. The CDR3 covers 11 residues. The germline gives CDR1 SQVTM, CDR2 ANQGSEA. CDR3 protein: CSVATGYEQYF. CDR3 nucleotide sequence: TGCAGCGTTGCTACGGGATACGAGCAGTACTTC.

This clone appeared a few times. The gene calls are TRBV7-9 and TRBJ1-1; D is unclear. The CDR3 is 12 amino acids. Germline V gives CDR1 SEHNR, CDR2 FQNEAQ (reference sequence). The V gene lost 1 base and the J gene lost 10 bases, with 10 bases spanning the gap. The CDR3 protein is CASSLGGDRAFF. The CDR3 DNA reads as TGTGCCAGCAGCTTAGGGGGAGATCGAGCTTTCTTT. The full variable domain, rest sourced from reference TRBV7-9 and TRBJ1-1, is DTGVSQNPRHKITKRGQNVTFRCDPISEHNRLYWYRQTLGQGPEFLTYFQNEAQLEKSRLLSDRFSAERPKGSFSTLEIQRTEQGDSAMYLCASSLGGDRAFFGQGTRLTVV.

This clone was seen only a few times. The chain links TRBV4-3 to TRBJ2-7; a weak D match, TRBD1 (6 bases). Trimming removed 0 bases at V and 0 bases at J, with 9 bases between. The germline gives CDR1 LGHNA, CDR2 YSLEER. The CDR3 contains 15 residues. Written as DNA, the CDR3 is TGCGCCAGCAGCCAAGATCGGGACACCTCCTACGAGCAGTACTTC. This codes for CASSQDRDTSYEQYF.

The rearrangement uses TRBV10-2 and TRBJ2-1, with 7 nucleotides matching TRBD1. The CDR3 loop spans 16 amino acids. Trimming at V came to 0 bases and at J to 2 bases, leaving 4 bases not matched to a gene. The germline CDR1 and CDR2 sequences are WSHSY and SAAADI. The CDR3 coding sequence is TGCGCCAGCAGTGAGTCGGGGGACAGACCCTACAATGAGCAGTTCTTC. Encoded protein: CASSESGDRPYNEQFF.